These T cell receptor beta chains were read from a single sample in a study of cytomegalovirus exposure and HLA in healthy donors. Using immunoSEQ multiplex PCR, the repertoire was profiled, and TCRdb retains in-frame clones only, with some absent. Among fewer than 110,000 clones listed, roughly 85% were seen once. Sequenced input: PBMCs. The receptors come from a man younger than 40 in good health and CMV-seronegative. Each CDR3 is given with its conserved first and last residue. D genes are given only for firm matches. Size tells how often a clone was seen (once, few, many) or the class of an expanded clone, and some rows leave it out.

>TRBJ2-2|.|.|TRBV5-6
CASSLGQNTGELFF
TGTGCCAGCAGCTTGGGTCAGAACACCGGGGAGCTGTTTTTT
>TRBJ2-2|.|.|TRBV6-6
CASRSDGGSDTGELFF
TGTGCCAGCAGGTCCGATGGGGGGTCGGACACCGGGGAGCTGTTTTTT
>TRBJ2-2|once|.|TRBV7-9
CASSLGPGQRGELFF
TGTGCCAGCAGCTTGGGTCCGGGACAACGCGGGGAGCTGTTTTTT
>TRBJ2-7|.|.|TRBV7-8
CASSLGTDLSYEQYF
TGTGCCAGCAGCTTAGGGACAGACCTCTCCTACGAGCAGTACTTC
>TRBJ2-7|.|.|TRBV7-5
CARSPADRAYSYEQYF
TGTGCCAGAAGCCCAGCCGACAGGGCCTATTCCTACGAGCAGTACTTC
>TRBJ2-7|few|TRBD2|TRBV7-2
CASSLATSGRTYEQYF
TGTGCCAGCAGCTTAGCGACTAGCGGGAGAACCTACGAGCAGTACTTC
>TRBJ2-1|once|.|TRBV4-3
CASSQRPDSNNGQFF
TGCGCCAGCAGCCAGAGACCGGACAGTAACAATGGGCAGTTCTTC
>TRBJ2-2|.|.|TRBV5-1
CASSLQANTGELFF
TGCGCCAGCAGCCTTCAGGCGAACACCGGGGAGCTGTTTTTT
>TRBJ2-7|.|.|TRBV7-9
CASSFSVEQYF
TGTGCCAGCAGCTTCTCCGTCGAGCAGTACTTC
>TRBJ2-7|.|.|TRBV5-5
CASSQLPGQGLGEQYF
TGTGCCAGCAGCCAACTACCGGGACAGGGACTAGGCGAGCAGTACTTC
>TRBJ1-1|.|.|TRBV4-3
CASSQDQVGPEAFF
TGCGCCAGCAGCCAAGACCAGGTGGGGCCCGAAGCTTTCTTT
>TRBJ1-1|.|TRBD1|TRBV4-2
CASSQKYRDRTTYEAFF
TGTGCCAGCAGCCAGAAATACCGGGACAGGACAACCTATGAAGCTTTCTTT
>TRBJ1-1|.|.|TRBV6-1
CASLPAGDTEAFF
TGTGCCAGCCTCCCGGCGGGGGACACTGAAGCTTTCTTT
>TRBJ2-4|.|TRBD1|TRBV9
CASSVSGQGLNIQYF
TGTGCCAGCAGCGTATCGGGACAGGGTTTGAACATTCAGTACTTC
>TRBJ1-1|.|TRBD1|TRBV4-2
CASSQDFGTGIRRRETEAFF
TGTGCCAGCAGCCAAGACTTCGGGACAGGGATCCGACGGAGGGAGACTGAAGCTTTCTTT
>TRBJ2-3|.|.|TRBV11-2
CASSRNGDTQYF
TGTGCCAGCAGCCGTAACGGGGATACGCAGTATTTT
>TRBJ1-5|.|TRBD1|TRBV2
CASSWTGTRPQHF
TGTGCCAGCAGTTGGACAGGCACACGGCCCCAGCATTTT
>TRBJ2-7|.|TRBD2|TRBV27
CASSFGTSGIYEQYF
TGTGCCAGCAGTTTCGGGACTAGCGGGATATACGAGCAGTACTTC
>TRBJ2-7|.|TRBD2|TRBV13
CASSHLSTSGGYEQYF
TGTGCCAGCAGCCACCTTTCGACTAGCGGGGGGTACGAGCAGTACTTC
>TRBJ2-1|.|.|TRBV9
CASSGRSGYNDEQFF
TGTGCCAGCAGCGGACGGTCGGGGTATAACGATGAGCAGTTCTTC
>TRBJ1-3|.|.|TRBV5-1
CASSYGDSGNTIYF
TGCGCCAGCAGTTACGGAGACTCTGGAAACACCATATATTTT
>TRBJ1-2|.|TRBD1|TRBV6-6
CASSYSRQGRGGYTF
TGTGCCAGCAGTTACTCGCGACAGGGAAGGGGTGGCTACACCTTC
>TRBJ1-5|.|.|TRBV30
CAWSVRGGNQPQHF
TGTGCCTGGAGTGTTAGGGGTGGCAATCAGCCCCAGCATTTT
>TRBJ2-1|.|TRBD1|TRBV28
CASSPTGADYNEQFF
TGTGCCAGCAGCCCGACAGGGGCAGACTACAATGAGCAGTTCTTC
>TRBJ2-7|.|TRBD1|TRBV10-1
CASSGEGQGYEQYF
TGCGCCAGCAGTGGCGAAGGACAGGGCTACGAGCAGTACTTC
>TRBJ2-7|once|TRBD2|TRBV9
CASSLGTSGAYEQYF
TGTGCCAGCAGCCTCGGGACTAGCGGGGCCTACGAGCAGTACTTC
>TRBJ1-1|.|.|TRBV5-4
CASSVDRGTEAFF
TGTGCCAGCAGCGTCGACCGGGGCACTGAAGCTTTCTTT
>TRBJ1-1|once|TRBD1|TRBV11-3
CASSFPGQGLLVTEAFF
TGTGCCAGCAGCTTCCCGGGACAGGGGTTGTTGGTCACTGAAGCTTTCTTT
>TRBJ1-5|.|.|TRBV6-1
CASSETVVAQHF
TGTGCCAGCAGTGAAACAGTTGTGGCCCAGCATTTT
>TRBJ2-7|few|TRBD2|TRBV4-3
CASSQDSRLAGGEQYF
TGCGCCAGCAGCCAAGATTCCCGGCTAGCGGGGGGCGAGCAGTACTTC
>TRBJ1-5|.|.|TRBV27
CASSYPIVQPQHF
TGTGCCAGCAGTTATCCGATAGTTCAGCCCCAGCATTTT
>TRBJ1-1|.|.|TRBV2
CASSVQDTEAFF
TGTGCCAGCAGTGTACAGGACACTGAAGCTTTCTTT
>TRBJ1-1|.|.|TRBV4-1
CASSPERGGTEAFF
TGCGCCAGCAGCCCGGAAAGGGGGGGCACTGAAGCTTTCTTT
>TRBJ1-5|few|.|TRBV6-6
CASSSGTHNQPQHF
TGTGCCAGCAGTTCCGGGACACACAATCAGCCCCAGCATTTT
>TRBJ2-7|.|TRBD2|TRBV27
CASNTIGLAGSEQYF
TGTGCCAGCAATACCATAGGACTAGCGGGGAGCGAGCAGTACTTC
>TRBJ1-2|.|TRBD1|TRBV5-4
CASSVKRTGDNYGYTF
TGTGCCAGCAGCGTGAAACGGACAGGGGATAACTATGGCTACACCTTC
>TRBJ2-1|.|TRBD2|TRBV27
CASSLPVIAGGAYEQFF
TGTGCCAGCAGTTTACCCGTGATAGCGGGGGGGGCGTATGAGCAGTTCTTC
>TRBJ2-7|.|.|TRBV7-9
CASGHDNSYEQYF
TGTGCCAGCGGACACGACAACTCCTACGAGCAGTACTTC
>TRBJ2-1|.|TRBD2|TRBV19
CAVGRERGSEQFF
TGTGCCGTCGGGCGTGAGCGGGGGAGTGAGCAGTTCTTC
>TRBJ2-7|.|TRBD2|TRBV10-3
CAISEGLAGGEQYF
TGTGCCATCAGTGAGGGACTAGCGGGGGGCGAGCAGTACTTC
>TRBJ1-5|.|.|TRBV27
CASSLSGGDQPQHF
TGTGCCAGCAGTTTATCGGGGGGGGATCAGCCCCAGCATTTT
>TRBJ1-6|.|TRBD1|TRBV4-2
CASSPGGSPLHF
TGTGCCAGCAGTCCAGGGGGTTCACCCCTCCACTTT
>TRBJ1-1|few|.|TRBV10-3
CAISERTSATEAFF
TGTGCCATCAGTGAGCGTACAAGCGCCACTGAAGCTTTCTTT
>TRBJ2-7|.|TRBD2|TRBV5-4
CASSPGTSGGSYEQYF
TGTGCCAGCAGCCCCGGGACTAGCGGGGGTTCCTACGAGCAGTACTTC
>TRBJ2-1|few|TRBD1|TRBV2
CASSEQGVYNEQFF
TGTGCCAGCAGTGAGCAGGGGGTCTACAATGAGCAGTTCTTC
>TRBJ1-4|few|.|TRBV28
CASRLTETNEKLFF
TGTGCCAGCAGATTGACAGAAACTAATGAAAAACTGTTTTTT